Listed below are T cell receptor beta chains from one sample, sequenced in a study of T cells after posttransplantation cyclophosphamide. TCRdb's copy holds only in-frame clones and misses some; the assay was immunoSEQ multiplex PCR. The sample gives tens of thousands of clones, none seen only once, and the top ten clones hold more than 2%. Material: PBMCs. These receptors originate from a man aged 35 to 55 in good health, CMV-negative, and a related stem cell transplant donor. CDR3s include the opening cysteine and the closing phenylalanine or tryptophan. D genes are given only for firm matches. Some rows have no size entry. The others give once, few or many, or a class for an expanded clone.

J gene	clone size	D gene	V gene	CDR3 protein	CDR3 DNA
TRBJ2-5	few	TRBD1	TRBV7-6	CASSSTDRGGETQYF	TGTGCCAGCAGCTCAACCGACAGGGGAGGAGAGACCCAGTACTTC
TRBJ1-1	many	TRBD1	TRBV11-1	CASSSDRGDTEAFF	TGTGCCAGCAGCTCAGACAGGGGTGACACTGAAGCTTTCTTT
TRBJ2-5	many	-	TRBV19	CASGGHWQETQYF	TGTGCCAGCGGAGGTCACTGGCAAGAGACCCAGTACTTC
TRBJ1-2	few	TRBD1	TRBV5-4	CASSLGQDYGYTF	TGTGCCAGCAGCTTAGGACAGGACTATGGCTACACCTTC
TRBJ2-1	few	-	TRBV7-3	CASSQGGGAYNEQFF	TGTGCCAGCAGCCAAGGGGGCGGGGCCTACAATGAGCAGTTCTTC
TRBJ1-1	many	-	TRBV7-9	CASSLSWEAFF	TGTGCCAGCAGCTTAAGTTGGGAGGCTTTCTTT
TRBJ1-1	many	TRBD1	TRBV18	CASSLDRVNTEAFF	TGTGCCAGCTCCCTTGACAGGGTGAACACTGAAGCTTTCTTT
TRBJ2-1	many	-	TRBV4-1	CASSQEGLTENEQFF	TGCGCCAGCAGCCAAGAGGGGCTCACAGAGAATGAGCAGTTCTTC
TRBJ1-2	many	-	TRBV19	CASSTHEGSYGYTF	TGTGCCAGTAGTACTCACGAGGGCAGCTATGGCTACACCTTC
TRBJ1-4	many	TRBD1	TRBV5-6	CASSSGQGIGLFF	TGTGCCAGCAGCTCGGGACAGGGTATTGGACTGTTTTTT
TRBJ2-3	many	TRBD2	TRBV5-1	CASSTAGLAGGLDTQYF	TGCGCCAGCAGCACCGCAGGACTAGCGGGGGGGCTAGATACGCAGTATTTT
TRBJ1-1	many	-	TRBV5-5	CASSLAAFAEAFF	TGTGCCAGCAGCTTGGCCGCGTTTGCTGAAGCTTTCTTT
TRBJ2-2	many	-	TRBV11-3	CASSLDRWRLSTGELFF	TGTGCCAGCAGCTTAGATCGGTGGCGGCTCTCCACCGGGGAGCTGTTTTTT
TRBJ2-3	many	-	TRBV19	CASSMTVTDTQYF	TGTGCCAGTAGTATGACAGTCACAGATACGCAGTATTTT
TRBJ1-1	medium-sized	-	TRBV5-1	CASLQGMNAFF	TGCGCCAGCCTACAGGGTATGAATGCTTTCTTT
TRBJ2-3	few	TRBD1	TRBV7-8	CASSLALGQGGPDTQYF	TGTGCCAGCAGCTTAGCGTTGGGACAGGGAGGCCCAGATACGCAGTATTTT
TRBJ1-1	many	TRBD1	TRBV10-2	CATGQGAAFF	TGCGCCACCGGACAGGGGGCGGCTTTCTTT
TRBJ2-7	few	-	TRBV9	CASSDDGVGSYEQYF	TGTGCCAGCAGCGATGATGGAGTCGGCAGCTACGAGCAGTACTTC
TRBJ2-7	many	-	TRBV7-4	CASSLGHSYEQYF	TGTGCCAGCAGCTTAGGACACTCCTACGAGCAGTACTTC
TRBJ2-3	many	TRBD2	TRBV4-2	CASSPLAGGQGDTQYF	TGTGCCAGCAGCCCTCTAGCGGGGGGGCAGGGAGATACGCAGTATTTT
TRBJ2-7	many	-	TRBV28	CATTPNPGLSYEQYF	TGTGCCACTACACCCAATCCGGGTCTCTCCTACGAGCAGTACTTC
TRBJ1-6	many	-	TRBV6-7	CASSYSDSGHNNSPLHF	TGTGCCAGCAGTTACTCTGACTCGGGACATAATAATTCACCCCTCCACTTT
TRBJ2-1	many	TRBD2	TRBV6-6	CASIRTSGFSYNEQFF	TGTGCCAGCATCCGGACTAGCGGTTTCTCCTACAATGAGCAGTTCTTC
TRBJ1-2	many	TRBD1	TRBV7-3	CASSSGTGHGYTF	TGTGCCAGCAGCTCCGGGACAGGGCATGGCTACACCTTC
TRBJ2-2	many	TRBD2	TRBV4-3	CASSQAGGLDTGELFF	TGCGCCAGCAGCCAAGCGGGGGGGCTCGACACCGGGGAGCTGTTTTTT
TRBJ2-1	few	-	TRBV2	CASSESPNPLYNEQFF	TGTGCCAGCAGTGAGTCTCCTAACCCGCTGTACAATGAGCAGTTCTTC
TRBJ2-3	many	TRBD2	TRBV27	CASQSGSSPHTQYF	TGTGCCAGTCAAAGCGGGAGTTCACCCCATACGCAGTATTTT
TRBJ1-1	many	TRBD1	TRBV7-2	CASSPGTGRSTEAFF	TGTGCCAGCAGCCCGGGGACAGGAAGGAGTACTGAAGCTTTCTTT
TRBJ1-1	many	-	TRBV19	CASLPGPASTEAFF	TGTGCCAGCCTCCCAGGGCCTGCGAGCACTGAAGCTTTCTTT
TRBJ1-5	many	-	TRBV5-8	CASSPPGYSNQPQHF	TGTGCCAGCAGCCCCCCGGGTTATAGCAATCAGCCCCAGCATTTT
TRBJ1-2	many	-	TRBV6-1	CASTRQSAGNYGYTF	TGTGCCAGCACCCGACAAAGCGCAGGGAACTATGGCTACACCTTC
TRBJ2-5	many	-	TRBV7-6	CASSQGETQYF	TGTGCCAGCAGCCAGGGAGAGACCCAGTACTTC
TRBJ1-5	many	-	TRBV6-1	CASSSNRVSSQPQHF	TGTGCCAGCAGCTCTAACAGGGTCTCGAGTCAGCCCCAGCATTTT
TRBJ2-7	many	-	TRBV12-5	CASGLVLDGQMHSYEQYF	TGTGCTAGTGGTTTGGTACTTGACGGACAGATGCACTCCTACGAGCAGTACTTC
TRBJ2-1	-	-	TRBV11-2	CASSFPHRGGWTEQFF	TGTGCCAGCAGCTTTCCCCACAGGGGAGGTTGGACTGAGCAGTTCTTC
TRBJ2-3	many	TRBD2	TRBV7-6	CASSSGTSGPRFADTQYF	TGTGCCAGCAGCTCGGGGACTAGCGGGCCTAGGTTTGCAGATACGCAGTATTTT
TRBJ2-1	many	TRBD2	TRBV4-1	CASSQETSGHYNEQFF	TGCGCCAGCAGCCAAGAAACTAGCGGACACTACAATGAGCAGTTCTTC
TRBJ2-1	-	TRBD2	TRBV15	CATSREWVAGSEQFF	TGTGCCACCAGCAGAGAGTGGGTAGCGGGAAGTGAGCAGTTCTTC
TRBJ2-1	many	TRBD1	TRBV9	CASSVVGQGGDEQFF	TGTGCCAGCAGCGTAGTGGGACAGGGGGGCGATGAGCAGTTCTTC
TRBJ2-1	many	-	TRBV6-4	CASSAQGGDEQFF	TGTGCCAGCTCTGCCCAGGGGGGCGATGAGCAGTTCTTC
TRBJ2-7	few	-	TRBV18	CASSQGAYEQYF	TGTGCCAGCTCACAGGGGGCCTACGAGCAGTACTTC
TRBJ1-2	many	TRBD1	TRBV5-1	CASSQEQGRGYTF	TGCGCCAGCAGCCAAGAACAGGGGCGAGGCTACACCTTC
TRBJ1-1	many	-	TRBV4-3	CASSQVREGNTEAFF	TGCGCCAGCAGCCAGGTCAGGGAGGGGAACACTGAAGCTTTCTTT
TRBJ1-5	many	-	TRBV15	CATSRAGGNQPQHF	TGTGCCACCAGCAGAGCCGGGGGCAATCAGCCCCAGCATTTT
TRBJ2-5	many	-	TRBV7-6	CASSLSGQETQYF	TGTGCCAGCAGCTTGTCCGGGCAAGAGACCCAGTACTTC
TRBJ2-3	many	TRBD2	TRBV5-1	CASSVGTRGDTQYF	TGCGCCAGCAGCGTCGGGACTAGGGGAGATACGCAGTATTTT
TRBJ2-2	few	-	TRBV6-5	CASSLGGGELFF	TGTGCCAGCAGTTTGGGGGGCGGGGAGCTGTTTTTT
TRBJ1-5	few	-	TRBV6-5	CVSSLRRTAGSQPQHF	TGTGTCAGCAGTTTAAGACGGACAGCGGGAAGTCAGCCCCAGCATTTT
TRBJ1-2	many	-	TRBV4-3	CASSQDIRGIGNGYTF	TGCGCCAGCAGCCAAGATATAAGGGGGATAGGGAATGGCTACACCTTC
TRBJ1-2	many	TRBD1	TRBV5-4	CASSRDRGYGYTF	TGTGCCAGCAGCCGGGACAGGGGGTATGGCTACACCTTC
TRBJ2-5	many	TRBD1	TRBV19	CASSTRDRAQETQYF	TGTGCCAGTAGTACCCGGGACAGGGCGCAAGAGACCCAGTACTTC
TRBJ2-1	many	TRBD1	TRBV5-1	CASSLGGQISYNEQFF	TGCGCCAGCAGCTTGGGGGGACAGATCTCCTACAATGAGCAGTTCTTC
TRBJ2-7	many	TRBD2	TRBV2	CASNPSGGSSYEQYF	TGTGCCAGCAATCCGAGCGGGGGGAGCTCCTACGAGCAGTACTTC
TRBJ2-1	many	TRBD2	TRBV19	CASSFGGTSSEQFF	TGTGCCAGTAGTTTCGGCGGGACTAGTAGTGAGCAGTTCTTC